One sample yielded the 25 T cell receptor beta chains listed below, sequenced in a study of identical twins. TCRdb reanalysed the 5' RACE reads using MiXCR and keeps one entry per CDR3 protein. The data contain more than 1.5 million distinct CDR3 sequences, less than 35% of them singletons. The source material was cord blood. Source of these receptors: a newborn girl in good health.

The rearrangement links TRBV27 to TRBJ2-5, with TRBD1 matching 9 bases. The tail of the sequence fits TRBJ2-7 better, so the J call may be wrong. Germline CDR1 reads MNHEY; CDR2 reads SMNVEV (reference sequence). This CDR3 is built from 14 residues. This chain's CDR3 is CASRRDRERYEQYF. DNA for the CDR3: TGTGCCAGCAGAAGGGACAGGGAACGCTACGAGCAGTACTTC.

This clonotype has only a few counts. The chain links TRBV20-1 to TRBJ1-6; the D is unclear. V gave up 3 bases and J gave up 8 bases, with 14 bases separating them. Germline CDR1 and CDR2: DFQATT and SNEGSKA (reference sequence). The CDR3 runs to 14 residues. The CDR3 DNA follows: TGCAGTGCTAGTATGGTGGGAAATCATTCACCCCTCCACTTT. Protein: CSASMVGNHSPLHF.

This sequence joins TRBV4-1 and TRBJ2-4; D is perhaps TRBD2 (5 bases). Germline V CDR1 and CDR2: MGHRA, YSYEKL. Between the trimmed V and J ends, which lost 0 bases and 1 base, there was a span of 13 bases. CDR3 length equals 17 residues. The CDR3 DNA follows: TGCGCCAGCAGCCAAGATCCGGGGAGTCGGGCCAAAAACATTCAGTACTTC. It codes for CASSQDPGSRAKNIQYF.

To note about this clonotype: Germline is not matched at one junction end, which may reflect a read error. The chain is built from TRBV7-2 and TRBJ2-1; D call uncertain. Germline loops: CDR1 SGHTA, CDR2 FQGNSA. The CDR3 is 14 residues long. The CDR3 loop reads CASSFLTSYNERFF. In nucleotides, the CDR3 is TGTGCCAGCAGCTTTTTAACCTCCTACAATGAGCGGTTCTTC.

This sequence joins TRBV13 and TRBJ2-7; 13 nucleotides match TRBD2. The CDR3 runs to 16 residues. Losses at the gene ends were 5 bases for V and 4 bases for J; bases not matched to a gene: 8. CDR1 is PRHDT and CDR2 is FYEKMQ in the germline V gene (reference sequence). The CDR3 reads CASSEGTSGEDYEQYF. CDR3 DNA: TGTGCCAGCAGCGAAGGGACTAGCGGGGAAGATTACGAGCAGTACTTC.

This clonotype was detected only a few times. V gene TRBV27 combines with J gene TRBJ1-4, with D uncertain. V dropped 2 bases and J dropped 4 bases, with 5 bases sitting between them. This CDR3 is built from 13 residues. Germline V gives CDR1 MNHEY, CDR2 SMNVEV (reference sequence). CDR3: CASSLQFNEKLFF. CDR3 DNA sequence: TGTGCCAGCAGTTTACAGTTTAATGAAAAACTGTTTTTT.

The chain joins TRBV7-2 to TRBJ1-5; 7 bases are a match to TRBD1. V lost 0 bases, J lost 4 bases, and 6 bases stayed unmatched. This CDR3 is 16 amino acids long. Germline V gene sequence: CDR1 SGHTA, CDR2 FQGNSA. The CDR3 is CASSLATGAINQPQHF. The CDR3 coding sequence is TGTGCCAGCAGCTTAGCCACAGGGGCGATAAATCAGCCCCAGCATTTT.

The CDR3 loop reads CASSLLGLGRYNEQFF. The CDR3 DNA is TGTGCCAGCAGCTTACTAGGGCTGGGTAGGTACAATGAGCAGTTCTTC. This chain connects TRBV7-6 to TRBJ2-1; D is unclear. V was trimmed by 2 bases and J by 4 bases, leaving 15 bases between them. Looked up from germline, CDR1 is SGHVS and CDR2 is FNYEAQ. This CDR3 has 16 amino acids.

This clonotype was detected a few times. V and J are TRBV12-3 or TRBV12-4 and TRBJ2-3, with 9 bases fitting TRBD1. Trimming took 3 bases from V and 2 from J; bases not matched to a gene: 6. This CDR3 has 16 residues. The CDR3, as DNA: TGTGCCAGCAGTTTGGGGGACAGGGTGGCCACAGATACGCAGTATTTT. As protein: CASSLGDRVATDTQYF.

This clonotype has a single count. The genes are TRBV6-2 or TRBV6-3 and TRBJ2-4; 7 positions agree with TRBD1. The DNA end is more similar to TRBJ2-7, so the J call may be wrong. CDR1 MNHEY and CDR2 SVGEGT come from the germline V gene. This CDR3 has 16 residues. The CDR3 loop is CASRLRGTEGSYEQYF. The CDR3 nucleotides read TGTGCCAGCAGACTACGAGGGACAGAGGGCTCCTACGAGCAGTACTTC.

V gene TRBV12-3 or TRBV12-4 combines with J gene TRBJ1-6, with 8 bases aligning to TRBD1. The ends lost 6 bases at V and 0 bases at J; junction bases unmatched: 10. CDR3 length equals 18 residues. CDR3 nucleotides: TGTGCCAGCAGCCCGACTCGGGACAGGAGCTCCTATAATTCACCCCTCCACTTT. Residues: CASSPTRDRSSYNSPLHF.

The gene calls are TRBV12-3 or TRBV12-4 and TRBJ2-7; no clear D gene. The V end was cut by 6 bases, the J end by 1 base, with 10 bases between. This CDR3 region has 13 residues. CDR3 protein: CASRSDYSYEQYF. The CDR3 coding sequence is TGTGCCAGCAGATCTGATTATTCCTACGAGCAGTACTTC.

This chain links TRBV20-1 with TRBJ2-2; 8 bases match TRBD1. The CDR3 is 14 amino acids. V lost 5 bases, J lost 4 bases, and 6 bases stayed unmatched. The germline gives CDR1 DFQATT, CDR2 SNEGSKA (reference sequence). The CDR3 loop is CSAAQGAGTGELFF. The CDR3 DNA follows: TGCAGTGCTGCCCAGGGGGCGGGCACCGGGGAGCTGTTTTTT.

On this clonotype: At one end the junction does not follow the germline gene, possibly because of a read error. The chain uses TRBV7-7 and TRBJ2-3; D perhaps matches TRBD2 (5 bases). Germline V gives CDR1 SSHAT, CDR2 FNYEAQ (reference sequence). The CDR3 is made up of 15 amino acids. DNA for the CDR3: TGTGCTAGCAGCCCCTCAGCGGCTAGCACAGATACGCAGTATTTT. As protein: CASSPSAASTDTQYF.

The chain employs TRBV5-1 and TRBJ1-5; D might be TRBD1 (5 bases). This CDR3 spans 19 amino acids. Germline-derived CDR1 and CDR2 are SGHRS and YFSETQ. Between the trimmed V and J ends, which lost 4 bases and 0 bases, there was a span of 23 bases. For the CDR3, the DNA is TGCGCCAGCAGCCCTAACCCTTACCGACAGATCTATAGCAATCAGCCCCAGCATTTT. Translated: CASSPNPYRQIYSNQPQHF.

The chain combines TRBV13 with TRBJ1-6, with D unclear. The V end was cut by 8 bases, the J end by 5 bases, with 7 bases between. The V gene's germline CDR1 is PRHDT and CDR2 FYEKMQ (reference sequence). The CDR3 length is 12 residues. Here the CDR3 reads CASGVNNSPLHF. The CDR3 bases are TGTGCCAGCGGTGTCAATAATTCACCCCTCCACTTT.

About this clonotype itself: One junction end does not reproduce the germline sequence, and a read error may be involved. The rearrangement joins TRBV29-1 to TRBJ1-2; TRBD1 aligns across 7 bases. The CDR3 consists of 13 residues. The germline V gene has CDR1 SQVTM and CDR2 ANQGSEA. The CDR3 loop is CSVPGTENYGYIF. The CDR3 DNA reads TGCAGCGTGCCCGGGACAGAAAACTATGGCTACATCTTC.

This chain connects TRBV5-1 to TRBJ1-3; D uncertain. The CDR3 extends over 16 amino acids. V gave up 0 bases and J gave up 2 bases, with 12 bases separating them. Per the germline V gene, CDR1 is SGHRS and CDR2 is YFSETQ. CDR3 protein: CASSLGLEGAGNTIYF. The CDR3 nucleotides read TGCGCCAGCAGCTTGGGACTCGAAGGTGCTGGAAACACCATATATTTT.

This clonotype has just a few counts. The J gene is TRBJ2-3, the V gene TRBV20-1, with 9 bases aligning to TRBD2. V lost 0 bases, J lost 0 bases, and 7 bases stayed unmatched. This CDR3 is 17 amino acids long. Germline-derived CDR1 and CDR2 are DFQATT and SNEGSKA (reference sequence). In DNA form, the CDR3 reads TGCAGTGCTAGAGAAGCCGGACTAGCGCTTAGCACAGATACGCAGTATTTT. This codes for CSAREAGLALSTDTQYF.

J is TRBJ2-7 and V is TRBV27; no reliable D call. CDR1 and CDR2 (germline): MNHEY, SMNVEV (reference sequence). This CDR3 spans 13 amino acids. Deletions cut 4 bases from V and 2 bases from J, with 9 bases between. The CDR3 DNA reads TGTGCCAGCAGTTCCCAAGTTACCTACGAGCAGTACTTC. Translation gives CASSSQVTYEQYF.

The chain combines TRBV5-6 with TRBJ2-7, with TRBD2 matching over 9 bases. CDR1 and CDR2 from the germline V gene are SGHDT and YYEEEE. V shed 0 bases and J 0 bases; nucleotides not matched to a gene: 4. The CDR3 is 16 residues long. The CDR3 region is CASSLGLAGYSYEQYF. The CDR3 nucleotides read TGTGCCAGCAGCTTGGGCCTAGCGGGATACTCCTACGAGCAGTACTTC.

There are a few counts of this clonotype. The V call is TRBV10-2, the J call TRBJ2-4; D not resolved. Judging by the DNA end, TRBJ2-7 fits better; the J call may be wrong. CDR1 is WSHSY and CDR2 is SAAADI in the germline V gene. This CDR3 spans 13 amino acids. CDR3 DNA: TGCGCCAGCAGTCCTTGTCTTCGGTGCGAGCAGTACTTC. The encoded protein is CASSPCLRCEQYF.

This clonotype was seen a few times. J is TRBJ2-3 and V is TRBV14; D is ambiguous. Germline values: CDR1 SGHDN, CDR2 FVKESK. V was shortened by 0 bases and J by 4 bases, with 11 bases between the two germline ends. The CDR3 runs to 15 residues. This CDR3 reads CASSQEARPADTQYF. CDR3 nucleotides: TGTGCCAGCAGCCAAGAGGCGCGACCTGCAGATACGCAGTATTTT.

The J gene is TRBJ2-5, the V gene TRBV6-1; 12 positions match TRBD2. The length of the CDR3 is 16 residues. CDR1 and CDR2 from the germline V gene are MNHNS and SASEGT. V was pared by 6 bases and J by 11 bases, with 16 bases of the junction left unmatched. The CDR3 spells CASSALTSGSYNEQYF. The CDR3 DNA is TGTGCCAGCAGCGCCCTGACTAGCGGGAGTTACAATGAGCAGTACTTC.

The V gene is TRBV3-1, the J gene TRBJ1-2; TRBD1 matches at 8 bases. V shed 4 bases, J shed 4 bases, and the junction held 8 bases outside the gene matches. Germline loops: CDR1 LGHDT, CDR2 YNNKEL (reference sequence). The CDR3 spans 15 residues. The CDR3 spells CASSPSRTGSYGYTF. CDR3 nucleotide sequence: TGTGCCAGCAGCCCCTCAAGGACAGGGAGCTATGGCTACACCTTC.